This T cell receptor beta chain was captured by sequencing in a study of T-cell reconstitution after alpha-beta-depleted transplantation in children. Study-level findings and limits: Hyperexpanded clones declined; after one year, newly produced T cells mostly supplied diversity. Surviving recipient T cells and thymic progenitors accounted for the high day-60 TCRbeta diversity observed in some patients. Several hundred expanded graft clones reportedly gave rise to the alpha-beta T cells present about two months after transplant.

As concerns this clonotype: Its target is not known.

During its preparation, the TCRbeta library received unique molecular identifiers. TCRdb fed the PCR reads into MiXCR, producing one record per CDR3 protein. The table records about 980,000 distinct CDR3 sequences, about 31% of them present only once. Trimming took 5 bases from V and 5 from J; bases not matched to a gene: 8. The CDR3 is 16 amino acids. Germline V lookup: CDR1 SGHVS, CDR2 FNYEAQ. The chain carries TRBV7-6 and TRBJ2-3; TRBD1 agrees at 12 bases. The material sequenced was PBMCs, mostly from graft donor cells, taken 360 days after TCRalphabeta/CD19-depleted stem cell transplant. This receptor was obtained from a boy under three years old who had a stem cell transplant for SCID, so the T cells may come from the graft donor. The CDR3 DNA follows: TGTGCCAGCAGCCTCCGGGACAGGGGGCAGGGAGATACGCAGTATTTT. This translates into CASSLRDRGQGDTQYF.